The next 31 T cell receptor beta chains were all read from a single sample in a study of cytomegalovirus exposure and HLA in healthy donors. Researchers ran the PCR with 60 Vbeta and 13 Jbeta primers. Clones were sequenced by immunoSEQ multiplex PCR, and TCRdb holds only the in-frame ones, with some missing. This table has 75,000 to 95,000 clones, roughly 78% appearing once. Sequenced: PBMCs. The origin of the receptors is a male donor in good health and CMV-seropositive.

J is TRBJ2-7 and V is TRBV29-1, with D possibly matching TRBD2 (6 bases). The germline CDR1 and CDR2 sequences are SQVTM and ANQGSEA. This CDR3 is 10 amino acids long. Trimming shortened V by 1 base and J by 9 bases, and 7 bases separated the two germline ends. The CDR3 is CSVEVGGQYF. The CDR3 DNA reads as TGCAGCGTTGAAGTGGGGGGGCAGTACTTC.

This clone was detected a few times. V is TRBV28 and J is TRBJ1-4; the match to TRBD1 covers 7 bases. Looked up from germline, CDR1 is MDHEN and CDR2 is SYDVKM. J lost 7 bases, V lost 4 bases, and 12 bases had no gene match. The CDR3 loop spans 16 amino acids. The CDR3: CASSSPQRQGGEKLFF. For the CDR3, the DNA is TGTGCCAGCAGTTCCCCTCAGCGACAGGGTGGTGAAAAACTGTTTTTT.

The V gene is TRBV7-2, the J gene TRBJ1-4; D unclear. The CDR3 contains 14 residues. Trimming removed 2 bases at V and 7 bases at J, with 11 bases between. Germline V CDR1 and CDR2: SGHTA, FQGNSA. CDR3 sequence (DNA): TGTGCCAGCAGCTTATCGAGGGATGGTGAAAAACTGTTTTTT. It yields the protein CASSLSRDGEKLFF.

This chain links TRBV30 with TRBJ1-6, with TRBD1 identical over 8 bases. Trimming removed 0 bases from V and 11 bases from J; junction bases left unmatched: 6. Germline CDR1 GTSNPN, CDR2 SVGIG (reference sequence). The CDR3 totals 14 residues. This CDR3 is CAWSVGTGNTPLHF. As DNA, the CDR3 is TGTGCCTGGAGTGTCGGGACAGGTAACACACCCCTCCACTTT.

The chain carries TRBV7-9 and TRBJ2-7; 12 nucleotides align to TRBD2. CDR1 and CDR2 from the germline V gene are SEHNR and FQNEAQ (reference sequence). V lost 5 bases and J lost 4; bases outside the gene matches: 15. The CDR3 has 18 amino acids. The CDR3 loop reads CASSDPGTSGLKFYEQYF. The CDR3 bases are TGTGCCAGCAGCGACCCCGGGACTAGCGGGTTAAAATTTTACGAGCAGTACTTC.

The chain couples TRBV28 to TRBJ1-1; weak D call: TRBD1 (6 bases). The germline V gene has CDR1 MDHEN and CDR2 SYDVKM. The germline V and J ends were trimmed by 11 bases and 0 bases, with 16 bases remaining between them. The CDR3 consists of 14 residues. CDR3 loop: CAAVDRPMNTEAFF. In DNA, the CDR3 is TGTGCCGCGGTCGACAGGCCTATGAACACTGAAGCTTTCTTT.

As DNA, the CDR3 is TGCAGCGTCGGACAGGGATCCCACGAGCAGTACTTC. Translation gives CSVGQGSHEQYF. V is TRBV29-1 and J is TRBJ2-7, with 8 positions matching TRBD1. Germline V gives CDR1 SQVTM, CDR2 ANQGSEA. This CDR3 is built from 12 residues. Losses at the gene ends were 6 bases for V and 5 bases for J; bases not matched to a gene: 6.

V and J are TRBV13 and TRBJ2-1; 9 bases are shared with TRBD2. The germline gives CDR1 PRHDT, CDR2 FYEKMQ (reference sequence). The V gene end was trimmed by 6 bases and the J gene end by 4 bases; junction bases not matched to a gene: 7. This CDR3 region has 15 residues. The CDR3 sequence: CASRLRAGGYNEQFF. The CDR3 DNA reads as TGTGCCAGCAGACTCCGCGCGGGAGGGTACAATGAGCAGTTCTTC.

This chain uses TRBV6-1 with TRBJ1-2; 7 bases line up with TRBD1. V gave up 8 bases and J gave up 4 bases; unmatched junction bases: 7. CDR3 length: 13 residues. Germline V gene data show CDR1 as MNHNS and CDR2 as SASEGT. CDR3 loop: CASSQGLSYGYTF. CDR3 DNA sequence: TGTGCCAGCTCACAGGGGCTCAGCTATGGCTACACCTTC.

This clone was found a few times. The rearrangement joins TRBV20-1 to TRBJ1-2; D is uncertain. The germline V gene has CDR1 DFQATT and CDR2 SNEGSKA (reference sequence). The CDR3 spans 11 residues. Trimming took 6 bases from V and 8 from J, leaving 13 bases between them. In nucleotides, the CDR3 is TGCAGTGCAACGAACCGGTCGGGCTACACCTTC. It encodes CSATNRSGYTF.

The chain combines TRBV5-1 with TRBJ2-2, with 8 bases matching TRBD1. Germline assignment: CDR1 SGHRS and CDR2 YFSETQ. The CDR3 sequence is 17 residues long. Unmatched junction bases numbered 12, after V lost 4 bases and J lost 4 bases. Here the CDR3 reads CASSRYGQGRGTGELFF. The CDR3 DNA is TGCGCCAGCAGCCGTTACGGACAGGGCCGGGGCACCGGGGAGCTGTTTTTT.

The genes are TRBV13 and TRBJ2-1, with TRBD1 matching 9 bases. The CDR3 extends over 17 amino acids. The germline V gene has CDR1 PRHDT and CDR2 FYEKMQ (reference sequence). The trim removed 5 bases at V and 0 bases at J, leaving 8 bases unmatched. Here the CDR3 reads CASSVQQGASSYNEQFF. The CDR3 DNA reads as TGTGCCAGCAGCGTACAACAGGGGGCAAGCTCCTACAATGAGCAGTTCTTC.

This chain links TRBV4-1 with TRBJ1-6; no clear D. This CDR3 has 16 amino acids. Germline V gene data show CDR1 as MGHRA and CDR2 as YSYEKL. The V end was cut by 4 bases, the J end by 0 bases, with 10 bases between. The CDR3 nucleotides read TGCGCCAGCAGCCCGGAGGGTGGCTCCTATAATTCACCCCTCCACTTT. It encodes CASSPEGGSYNSPLHF.

The chain employs TRBV4-1 and TRBJ2-1; 7 bases are shared with TRBD1. Trimming removed 7 bases from V and 6 bases from J; junction bases left unmatched: 6. CDR1 and CDR2 from the germline V gene are MGHRA and YSYEKL. CDR3 length equals 13 residues. The CDR3 is CASTSPGGNEQFF. CDR3 in DNA: TGCGCCAGCACCTCCCCAGGGGGCAATGAGCAGTTCTTC.

The chain is built from TRBV27 and TRBJ2-7; weak D call: TRBD2 (6 bases). CDR3 length equals 14 residues. V lost 3 bases to trimming and J lost 6 bases, with 15 bases between them. Looked up from germline, CDR1 is MNHEY and CDR2 is SMNVEV (reference sequence). CDR3 DNA: TGTGCCAGCAGTTTCGCCCGGGAGACCCTCGAGCAGTACTTC. Its translation is CASSFARETLEQYF.

This clone appeared a few times. The chain combines TRBV19 with TRBJ2-7, with a tentative D call TRBD1 (6 bases). The germline V gene has CDR1 LNHDA and CDR2 SQIVND (reference sequence). The CDR3 consists of 15 residues. The ends were cut back, 4 bases at V and 7 bases at J, with 20 bases in the middle. The CDR3 DNA follows: TGTGCCAGTAGTACCTACTCGGGACACCTTGGTGAGCAGTACTTC. Protein sequence: CASSTYSGHLGEQYF.

This chain uses TRBV5-1 with TRBJ2-7; tentatively, D is TRBD1 (5 bases). Germline CDR1 and CDR2: SGHRS and YFSETQ. The CDR3 covers 15 residues. V was shortened by 0 bases and J by 0 bases, with 10 bases between the two germline ends. The CDR3 sequence is CASSLAQATSYEQYF. The CDR3 DNA is TGCGCCAGCAGCTTGGCACAGGCGACCTCCTACGAGCAGTACTTC.

This chain links TRBV7-8 with TRBJ2-7, with 10 nucleotides matching TRBD2. Germline CDR1 SGHVS, CDR2 FQNEAQ. The CDR3 consists of 17 residues. The V gene end was trimmed by 2 bases and the J gene end by 6 bases; junction bases not matched to a gene: 13. The CDR3, as DNA: TGTGCCAGCAGCTTAAGTCGGATACTAGCGGGATCCAGCGAGCAGTACTTC. Its translation: CASSLSRILAGSSEQYF.

The genes are TRBV5-1 and TRBJ2-7, with a weak D call TRBD2 (7 bases). This CDR3 has 15 amino acids. CDR1 is SGHRS and CDR2 is YFSETQ in the germline V gene. V lost 0 bases, J lost 1 base, and 11 bases lay in between. DNA for the CDR3: TGCGCCAGCAGCTTGGGCGGGGGCGCGTCCTACGAGCAGTACTTC. As protein: CASSLGGGASYEQYF.

The V call is TRBV6-1, the J call TRBJ2-7; 10 bases agree with TRBD1. V lost 8 bases, J lost 5 bases, and 12 bases stayed unmatched. CDR1 MNHNS and CDR2 SASEGT come from the germline V gene. The CDR3 consists of 15 residues. The CDR3 region has the DNA TGTGCCAGCGTTTCCCGCCGGGGGACAGGGGACGAGCAGTACTTC. Translating it yields CASVSRRGTGDEQYF.

The chain is built from TRBV30 and TRBJ2-5; D perhaps matches TRBD2 (5 bases). The V gene lost 0 bases and the J gene lost 4 bases, with 9 bases spanning the gap. The CDR3 is 13 amino acids. Per germline, CDR1 GTSNPN and CDR2 SVGIG (reference sequence). The chain's CDR3 is CAWSVRAGETQYF. DNA of the CDR3: TGTGCCTGGAGTGTACGGGCGGGAGAGACCCAGTACTTC.

This clone was detected only a few times. The CDR3 here is CASSLREPGSGNTIYF. CDR3 bases: TGTGCCAGCAGTTTAAGGGAGCCGGGCTCGGGAAACACCATATATTTT. The genes are TRBV27 and TRBJ1-3; the D is unclear. The CDR3 runs to 16 residues. Germline CDR1 reads MNHEY; CDR2 reads SMNVEV (reference sequence). Deletions cut 2 bases from V and 4 bases from J, with 15 bases between.

The V and J genes are TRBV28 and TRBJ2-3; 12 positions match TRBD2. There are 16 residues in the CDR3. The V and J ends lost 5 bases and 5 bases, in that order; junction bases with no gene match: 8. Per the germline V gene, CDR1 is MDHEN and CDR2 is SYDVKM. The CDR3 protein is CASSPPSSGRGDTQYF. The CDR3 DNA is TGTGCCAGCAGTCCCCCATCTAGCGGGAGGGGAGATACGCAGTATTTT.

V is TRBV29-1 and J is TRBJ2-7, with D possibly being TRBD2 (5 bases). Trimming took 4 bases from V and 9 from J, leaving 19 bases between them. This CDR3 spans 13 amino acids. Germline V lookup: CDR1 SQVTM, CDR2 ANQGSEA. DNA of the CDR3: TGCAGCGTTGGGGCGGGCCCCTCGGTTGGGCAGTACTTC. Residues: CSVGAGPSVGQYF.

V and J are TRBV5-8 and TRBJ2-3; TRBD2 aligns across 10 bases. Trimming cost V 4 bases and J 3 bases; bases outside gene matches: 11. From germline, CDR1 is SGHTS and CDR2 YDEGEE. The CDR3 covers 17 residues. The CDR3, as DNA: TGTGCCAGCAGCCCCGTTACAGCGGGGGGGCTAACAGATACGCAGTATTTT. Translation gives CASSPVTAGGLTDTQYF.

J is TRBJ2-5 and V is TRBV2; 11 bases agree with TRBD2. Trimming took 2 bases from V and 5 from J; bases not matched to a gene: 4. The CDR3 runs 15 residues. Germline V CDR1 and CDR2: SNHLY, FYNNEI. The CDR3 bases are TGTGCCAGCAGTGAACTCTCTAGCGGGGGGGAGACCCAGTACTTC. Its protein is CASSELSSGGETQYF.

This rearrangement joins TRBV4-2 to TRBJ2-1, with 10 bases matching TRBD2. The CDR3 consists of 16 residues. The trim removed 3 bases at V and 7 bases at J, leaving 9 bases unmatched. The germline V gene encodes CDR1 LGHNA and CDR2 YNFKEQ. The CDR3 loop reads CASSHERGGVRNEQFF. In nucleotides, the CDR3 is TGTGCCAGCAGCCACGAGCGGGGGGGAGTGAGAAATGAGCAGTTCTTC.

The chain recombines TRBV7-2 with TRBJ2-1; tentatively, D is TRBD2 (5 bases). The V end was cut by 2 bases, the J end by 8 bases, with 16 bases between. This CDR3 has 15 residues. Germline loops: CDR1 SGHTA, CDR2 FQGNSA. The CDR3 DNA reads as TGTGCCAGCAGCTTATGGTGGGAGCGGTCGGATGAGCAGTTCTTC. Translated: CASSLWWERSDEQFF.

V is TRBV5-4 and J is TRBJ1-2, with 7 positions matching TRBD1. This CDR3 has 14 residues. Trimming removed 4 bases from V and 6 bases from J; junction bases left unmatched: 9. In germline, CDR1 is SGHNT, CDR2 YYREEE (reference sequence). CDR3: CASSLTGARDGYTF. CDR3 nucleotide sequence: TGTGCCAGCAGCCTAACAGGGGCGAGAGATGGCTACACCTTC.

This clone has a handful of counts. The V call is TRBV18, the J call TRBJ2-1; 10 bases fit TRBD2. Germline loops: CDR1 KGHSH, CDR2 LQKENI. There are 17 residues in the CDR3. The V gene end was trimmed by 6 bases and the J gene end by 6 bases; junction bases not matched to a gene: 14. The CDR3 sequence is CASSPMPKASGSNEQFF. The CDR3 DNA follows: TGTGCCAGCTCCCCCATGCCCAAGGCTAGCGGGAGCAATGAGCAGTTCTTC.

The chain recombines TRBV30 with TRBJ1-2; TRBD1 matches 9 bases. Germline CDR1 reads GTSNPN; CDR2 reads SVGIG (reference sequence). After removal of 1 base from V and 4 bases from J, the junction contained 7 bases not matched to a gene. This CDR3 has 15 residues. The DNA for the CDR3 is TGTGCCTGGAGTGCCAACACAGGGGGCGGCTATGGCTACACCTTC. The encoded protein is CAWSANTGGGYGYTF.